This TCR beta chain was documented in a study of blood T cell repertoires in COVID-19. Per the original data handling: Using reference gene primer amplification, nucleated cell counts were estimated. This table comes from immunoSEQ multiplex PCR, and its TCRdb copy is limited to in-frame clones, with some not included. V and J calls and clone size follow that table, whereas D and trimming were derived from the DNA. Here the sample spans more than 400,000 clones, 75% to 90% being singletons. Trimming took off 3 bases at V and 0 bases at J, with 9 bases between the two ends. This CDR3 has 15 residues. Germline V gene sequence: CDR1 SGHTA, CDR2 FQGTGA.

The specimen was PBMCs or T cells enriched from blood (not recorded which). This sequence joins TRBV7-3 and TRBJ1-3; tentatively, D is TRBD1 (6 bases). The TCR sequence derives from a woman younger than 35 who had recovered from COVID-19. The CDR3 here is CASSLGADSGNTIYF. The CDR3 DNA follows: TGTGCCAGCAGCTTGGGGGCTGACTCTGGAAACACCATATATTTT.